The rows below give T cell receptor beta chains drawn from one sample of a study of blood T cell repertoires in COVID-19. The protocol was immunoSEQ multiplex PCR, while the TCRdb copy is restricted to in-frame clones and leaves out a portion. The sample has about 220,000 clones; roughly 88% are singletons. The sequenced material came from peripheral blood. These receptors were collected from a man aged 45-60 years with active or convalescent COVID-19. Both conserved end residues are part of each CDR3. D genes are given only for firm matches. For some rows the clone size is stated as once, few or many, or as a class when expanded; others skip it.

d_call: TRBD2
v_call: TRBV28
j_call: TRBJ2-5
clone_size: -
cdr3_length: 18
cdr3_aa: CASSLITGFRAGSETQYF
cdr3_nt: TGTGCCAGCAGTTTAATTACCGGATTCCGAGCGGGGTCAGAGACCCAGTACTTC

d_call: TRBD1
v_call: TRBV4-3
j_call: TRBJ1-2
clone_size: -
cdr3_length: 15
cdr3_aa: CASSQAPGTGDGYTF
cdr3_nt: TGCGCCAGCAGCCAAGCACCCGGGACAGGGGATGGCTACACCTTC

d_call: TRBD2
v_call: TRBV7-2
j_call: TRBJ2-5
clone_size: -
cdr3_length: 14
cdr3_aa: CASSLSGLEETQYF
cdr3_nt: TGTGCCAGCAGCTTATCGGGACTAGAAGAGACCCAGTACTTC

d_call: TRBD1
v_call: TRBV7-3
j_call: TRBJ2-3
clone_size: -
cdr3_length: 15
cdr3_aa: CASSRGQASTDTQYF
cdr3_nt: TGTGCCAGCAGCAGGGGACAGGCTAGCACAGATACGCAGTATTTT

d_call: -
v_call: TRBV18
j_call: TRBJ1-4
clone_size: -
cdr3_length: 13
cdr3_aa: CASSPGHGEKLFF
cdr3_nt: TGTGCCAGCTCACCCGGACATGGGGAAAAACTGTTTTTT

d_call: -
v_call: TRBV7-3
j_call: TRBJ2-1
clone_size: -
cdr3_length: 15
cdr3_aa: CASSLNGGGYNEQFF
cdr3_nt: TGTGCCAGCAGCTTAAACGGGGGAGGCTACAATGAGCAGTTCTTC

d_call: -
v_call: TRBV28
j_call: TRBJ1-5
clone_size: once
cdr3_length: 15
cdr3_aa: CASSFRGTGNQPQHF
cdr3_nt: TGTGCCAGCAGTTTTAGGGGCACGGGCAATCAGCCCCAGCATTTT

d_call: TRBD2
v_call: TRBV7-2
j_call: TRBJ2-7
clone_size: once
cdr3_length: 16
cdr3_aa: CASSSGLAGARSEQYF
cdr3_nt: TGTGCCAGCAGCTCGGGACTAGCGGGAGCTAGGAGTGAGCAGTACTTC

d_call: TRBD2
v_call: TRBV2
j_call: TRBJ2-1
clone_size: -
cdr3_length: 14
cdr3_aa: CATSRASGINEQFF
cdr3_nt: TGTGCCACCTCCCGGGCTAGCGGGATCAATGAGCAGTTCTTC

d_call: -
v_call: TRBV29-1
j_call: TRBJ1-2
clone_size: -
cdr3_length: 14
cdr3_aa: CSVEDLAGNYGYTF
cdr3_nt: TGCAGCGTTGAAGATCTGGCAGGGAACTATGGCTACACCTTC